This T cell receptor (beta chain) is drawn from a study of siplizumab effects on memory and regulatory T cells. Concerning this clone: The antigen is undetermined.

Libraries were prepared by immunoSEQ multiplex PCR; TCRdb keeps only in-frame clonotypes and omits some of them. The table has more than 95,000 clones, over 90% seen once; the top ten hold 0.6% to 0.7%. Study findings and constraints: Naive T cells seemed more diverse than memory cells; they also seemed major alloresponse contributors.

Trimming cost V 5 bases and J 5 bases, with 12 bases left between them. Per the germline V gene, CDR1 is GTSNPN and CDR2 is SVGIG (reference sequence). This CDR3 is 13 amino acids long. V is TRBV30 and J is TRBJ1-4; no clear D gene. The sequencing sample was made of Tregs sorted from blood. The clonotype was recovered from a human donor in good health. This chain's CDR3 is CAWSTQRNEKLFF. The CDR3 DNA is TGTGCCTGGTCGACGCAGAGAAATGAAAAACTGTTTTTT.